The next 9 T cell receptor beta chains were all read from a single sample in a study of shared clonotypes between healthy human individuals. Here immunoSEQ multiplex PCR was the method, and the copy in TCRdb shows in-frame clones only, minus some. The top ten clones hold 34% of a sample with some 700,000 clones, about 92% of them seen once. Sequenced input: memory CD8+ T cells from PBMCs. Subset in this sample: CD45RO+ cells pooled with CCR7-negative TemRA cells. These receptors were collected from a man aged 18 to 29 in good health. Some clones in this sample may be carry-over from other donors' samples.

The chain joins TRBV4-1 to TRBJ2-7; 15 nucleotides line up with TRBD2. V was pared by 2 bases and J by 6 bases, with 14 bases of the junction left unmatched. Germline loops: CDR1 MGHRA, CDR2 YSYEKL. The CDR3 length is 19 residues. The CDR3 bases are TGCGCCAGCAGCCAACTTAGGACTAGCGGGAGGGCCTATTACGGCGAGCAGTACTTC. Translation gives CASSQLRTSGRAYYGEQYF.

This chain joins TRBV7-3 and TRBJ2-1; D is uncertain. V was cut by 2 bases and J by 6 bases, with 8 bases left in between. Germline CDR1 and CDR2: SGHTA and FQGTGA. The CDR3 runs 13 residues. The CDR3 DNA is TGTGCCAGCAGCTTATTCGCCCTCAATGAGCAGTTCTTC. Protein: CASSLFALNEQFF.

Only a few counts were recorded for this clone. The chain employs TRBV28 and TRBJ1-4; D not certain. This CDR3 comprises 11 residues. Germline lookup yields CDR1 MDHEN and CDR2 SYDVKM. Trimming shortened V by 8 bases and J by 7 bases, and 8 bases separated the two germline ends. DNA for the CDR3: TGTGCCAGCTCCCGAGGTGAAAAACTGTTTTTT. Amino acid sequence: CASSRGEKLFF.

The rearrangement joins TRBV27 to TRBJ2-7; tentatively, D is TRBD1 (6 bases). This CDR3 region has 13 residues. Between the trimmed V and J ends, which lost 6 bases and 2 bases, there was a span of 11 bases. Germline CDR1 and CDR2: MNHEY and SMNVEV (reference sequence). The CDR3 nucleotides are TGTGCCAGCAGCCCTAGGACAGCCTACGAGCAGTACTTC. It yields the protein CASSPRTAYEQYF.

The rearrangement uses TRBV12-5 and TRBJ1-2, with D uncertain. In germline, CDR1 is LGHNT, CDR2 FRNRAP. The CDR3 length is 16 residues. Trimming pared 5 bases from V and 2 bases from J, leaving 18 bases between. The CDR3 coding sequence is TGTGCTAGTGGTCCCGGGCCCTCTAGGGAAAACTATGGCTACACCTTC. Translation gives CASGPGPSRENYGYTF. Together with reference TRBV12-5 and TRBJ1-2, the CDR3 gives the full variable domain: DARVTQTPRHKVTEMGQEVTMRCQPILGHNTVFWYRQTMMQGLELLAYFRNRAPLDDSGMPKDRFSAEMPDATLATLKIQPSEPRDSAVYFCASGPGPSRENYGYTFGSGTRLTVV.

The count of this clone is one. Here the CDR3 reads CAGSSYNEQFF. In DNA form, the CDR3 reads TGTGCAGGGAGTTCCTACAATGAGCAGTTCTTC. The J gene is TRBJ2-1, the V gene TRBV6-1; D is perhaps TRBD2 (5 bases). The germline gives CDR1 MNHNS, CDR2 SASEGT. This CDR3 region has 11 residues.

This clone is a singleton in its sample. The chain is built from TRBV14 and TRBJ2-7; D is undetermined. The CDR3 has 12 residues. V was pared by 2 bases and J by 4 bases, with 6 bases between. Germline CDR1 and CDR2: SGHDN and FVKESK. The CDR3 sequence is CASSQRSYEQYF. The CDR3 bases are TGTGCCAGCAGCCAAAGGAGTTACGAGCAGTACTTC.

The sample holds one count of this clone. The chain carries TRBV6-1 and TRBJ2-1; D is perhaps TRBD1 (5 bases). The germline V gene has CDR1 MNHNS and CDR2 SASEGT. The length of the CDR3 is 14 residues. V was clipped by 7 bases and J by 3 bases, with 13 bases between them. In nucleotides, the CDR3 is TGTGCCAGCAACTTAGACAGACTCTACAATGAGCAGTTCTTC. Translation gives CASNLDRLYNEQFF.

The rearrangement joins TRBV11-1 to TRBJ2-7; 7 bases align to TRBD1. CDR1 and CDR2 (germline): SGHAT, FQDESV (reference sequence). V lost 5 bases to trimming and J lost 3 bases; unmatched junction nucleotides: 19. The CDR3 contains 18 residues. CDR3 DNA: TGTGCCAGCAGCCCGCCAGTAGAGACAGGGATAAGGCACTACGAGCAGTACTTC. Encoded protein: CASSPPVETGIRHYEQYF.